This T cell receptor (beta chain) derives from a study of T cells in Graves' hyperthyroidism and ophthalmopathy. The CDR3 is 19 amino acids. Germline-derived CDR1 and CDR2 are MNHNS and SASEGT. The V gene lost 0 bases and the J gene lost 0 bases, with 15 bases spanning the gap. RNA transcripts gave rise to amplified TCR beta CDR3 regions. The study used the HTBI primer set for a first-round RT-PCR of the TCR CDR3. MiXCR was run by TCRdb on the multiplex PCR reads, yielding one entry per CDR3 protein. The sample includes about 520,000 distinct CDR3 sequences, around a quarter of them seen just once. This clonotype was recorded many times.

The receptor's source is a woman younger than 45 with Graves' ophthalmopathy. This chain links TRBV6-1 with TRBJ1-6; D gene ambiguous. The specimen was blood. The CDR3 spells CASSEALRTAFSYNSPLHF. CDR3 nucleotide sequence: TGTGCCAGCAGTGAAGCGCTTCGGACGGCTTTCTCCTATAATTCACCCCTCCACTTT.